The clone carrying this T cell receptor beta chain was picked up a small number of times. Per the germline V gene, CDR1 is MGHRA and CDR2 is YSYEKL. The CDR3 consists of 13 residues. The V and J ends lost 0 bases and 4 bases respectively, with 4 bases between them. The data are from a study of cytomegalovirus exposure and HLA in healthy donors. The PCR ran on 60 Vbeta and 13 Jbeta primers. Data came from immunoSEQ multiplex PCR; TCRdb stores just in-frame clones and leaves some out. The profile covers more than 75,000 clones, with roughly 81% appearing a single time and around 6% taken by the ten largest.

Source material: PBMCs. The sequence came from a woman younger than 35 in good health and CMV-seropositive. The V call is TRBV4-1, the J call TRBJ1-3; D ambiguous. The CDR3 loop reads CASSQDSGNTIYF. CDR3 DNA sequence: TGCGCCAGCAGCCAAGATTCGGGAAACACCATATATTTT.